What follows are 21 T cell receptor beta chains derived from one specimen sequenced in a study of post-analysis software for immune sequencing data. Study-level findings and limits: Compared with controls, patients had more of about 5 TRBV segments, including TRBV5-6, TRBV5-1 and TRBV20-1.

Unique molecular identifiers had been added to the TCR beta cDNA libraries. Each CDR3 protein is one row after TCRdb ran MiXCR on the PCR reads. The data contain approximately 260,000 distinct CDR3 sequences, 36% of them singletons. Antigens for these TCRs are unknown. Sequenced: blood. The origin of the receptors is a girl between 5 and 17 years old with multiple sclerosis.

Ten or more counts support this clonotype. The chain uses TRBV20-1 and TRBJ1-2; D may be TRBD1 (5 bases). This CDR3 comprises 17 residues. Germline-derived CDR1 and CDR2 are DFQATT and SNEGSKA (reference sequence). Trimming stripped 3 bases from V and 6 bases from J, with 26 bases between. The CDR3 region has the DNA TGCAGTGCTAGCCCGGGCAGTAGCCGGGGCTCTCGGCATGGCTACACCTTC. Translated: CSASPGSSRGSRHGYTF.

The chain combines TRBV11-1 with TRBJ1-1, with D possibly being TRBD1 (5 bases). Trimming stripped 5 bases from V and 1 base from J, with 14 bases between. Germline V lookup: CDR1 SGHAT, CDR2 FQDESV (reference sequence). The CDR3 covers 15 residues. The CDR3 DNA reads TGTGCCAGCAGCGCCCCGGGGGTGGCGAACACTGAAGCTTTCTTT. Protein product: CASSAPGVANTEAFF.

This clonotype was detected only a few times. The rearrangement uses TRBV20-1 and TRBJ2-5; D is undetermined. Trimming pared 6 bases from V and 3 bases from J, leaving 14 bases between. The CDR3 runs 13 residues. Looked up from germline, CDR1 is DFQATT and CDR2 is SNEGSKA (reference sequence). This CDR3 reads CSASTWLKETQYF. In nucleotides, the CDR3 is TGCAGTGCCAGCACCTGGCTTAAAGAGACCCAGTACTTC.

This clonotype was counted many times. V usage is TRBV24-1 and J usage is TRBJ1-2, with 8 bases aligning to TRBD1. The V gene end was trimmed by 3 bases and the J gene end by 2 bases; junction bases not matched to a gene: 7. Germline CDR1 KGHDR, CDR2 SFDVKD. This CDR3 has 16 residues. The CDR3 DNA sequence: TGTGCCACCAGTGATGGAGGGACAGGCCAAAACTATGGCTACACCTTC. Protein product: CATSDGGTGQNYGYTF.

Notes on this clonotype: This may arise from a read error, as a much more abundant clone is one base away. The chain recombines TRBV27 with TRBJ2-2; D is possibly TRBD1 or TRBD2 (6 bases each). The CDR3 is 17 amino acids. Germline-derived CDR1 and CDR2 are MNHEY and SMNVEV (reference sequence). This chain's CDR3 is CASSPSYREQDTGGLFF. The CDR3 DNA reads TGTGCCAGCAGTCCCTCATACAGGGAACAGGACACCGGGGGGCTGTTTTTT.

In its sample, this clonotype was seen many times. This rearrangement joins TRBV3-1 to TRBJ1-4, with D maybe TRBD1 (5 bases). Germline CDR1 reads LGHDT; CDR2 reads YNNKEL (reference sequence). V was trimmed by 5 bases and J by 7 bases, leaving 8 bases between them. The CDR3 has 12 amino acids. The CDR3 spells CASSGTGEKLFF. CDR3 DNA: TGTGCCAGCAGCGGGACCGGTGAAAAACTGTTTTTT.

The chain carries TRBV20-1 and TRBJ2-7; 16 bases are a match to TRBD2. This CDR3 comprises 18 residues. Per the germline V gene, CDR1 is DFQATT and CDR2 is SNEGSKA (reference sequence). Germline trimming cut 6 bases from V and 8 bases from J; bases unmatched to any gene: 19. This CDR3 is CSAMMPGLAGGLPLQQYF. CDR3 coding DNA: TGCAGTGCCATGATGCCGGGACTAGCGGGAGGGCTGCCTTTGCAGCAGTACTTC.

This rearrangement joins TRBV5-6 to TRBJ1-1; 7 nucleotides line up with TRBD1. CDR1 is SGHDT, CDR2 YYEEEE, per germline. V was pared by 4 bases and J by 4 bases, with 7 bases of the junction left unmatched. The CDR3 is made up of 14 amino acids. In DNA form, the CDR3 reads TGTGCCAGCAGCGTCCGGGACAGCGGCACTGAAGCTTTCTTT. Amino acids: CASSVRDSGTEAFF. Drawing the rest from reference TRBV5-6 and TRBJ1-1, the complete variable domain is DAGVTQSPTHLIKTRGQQVTLRCSPKSGHDTVSWYQQALGQGPQFIFQYYEEEERQRGNFPDRFSGHQFPNYSSELNVNALLLGDSALYLCASSVRDSGTEAFFGQGTRLTVV.

This clonotype was counted ten times or more. The chain has TRBV19 and TRBJ1-2, with 8 nucleotides matching TRBD1. Trimming removed 5 bases from V and 12 bases from J; junction bases left unmatched: 17. In germline, CDR1 is LNHDA, CDR2 SQIVND (reference sequence). This CDR3 has 15 amino acids. This CDR3 is CASSPTTGQGYHHTF. Written as DNA, the CDR3 is TGTGCCAGTAGTCCGACCACCGGACAGGGTTACCACCACACCTTC.

This clonotype was detected only a few times. The J gene is TRBJ1-2, the V gene TRBV7-2; 9 bases match TRBD1. Germline values: CDR1 SGHTA, CDR2 FQGNSA. V was clipped by 4 bases and J by 3 bases; unmatched bases: 3. This CDR3 is built from 14 residues. CDR3 nucleotide sequence: TGTGCCAGCAGCTCACAGGGGGCAGACTATGGCTACACCTTC. Translation: CASSSQGADYGYTF.

This clonotype was found many times. The chain has TRBV5-1 and TRBJ2-7; D is unresolved. V lost 3 bases and J 6 bases, leaving 7 bases between the germline ends. CDR1 and CDR2 (germline): SGHRS, YFSETQ. This CDR3 region has 11 residues. The CDR3, as DNA: TGCGCCAGCAGCTGGATGGGCGAGCAGTACTTC. It yields the protein CASSWMGEQYF.

This clonotype was found a few times. This chain joins TRBV6-5 and TRBJ2-1; 11 bases align to TRBD2. CDR3 size: 17 residues. J was trimmed by 2 bases and V by 0 bases; bases with no gene match: 3. Germline loops: CDR1 MNHEY, CDR2 SVGAGI. The CDR3 DNA follows: TGTGCCAGCAGTTACTCGACGGGACTAGCGGCCTACAATGAGCAGTTCTTC. Amino acid sequence: CASSYSTGLAAYNEQFF.

This clonotype has ten or more counts. The chain couples TRBV7-9 to TRBJ2-5; a weak D match, TRBD1 (6 bases). Germline V gene lookup returns CDR1 SEHNR and CDR2 FQNEAQ (reference sequence). Trimming removed 1 base at V and 2 bases at J, with 11 bases between. This CDR3 has 15 amino acids. The CDR3 loop is CASSLGDKGQETQYF. The CDR3 region has the DNA TGTGCCAGCAGCTTAGGGGACAAAGGGCAAGAGACCCAGTACTTC.

This clonotype appeared many times. The chain's CDR3 is CAISESGLAGIEQFF. CDR3 nucleotides: TGTGCCATCAGTGAGTCGGGACTAGCGGGAATTGAGCAGTTCTTC. This chain connects TRBV10-3 to TRBJ2-1, with TRBD2 identical over 13 bases. Germline CDR1 ENHRY, CDR2 SYGVKD. CDR3 size: 15 residues. J gave up 9 bases and V 0 bases, and 2 bases lay outside the gene matches.

This clonotype was found a few times. J is TRBJ1-5 and V is TRBV6-6; D remains ambiguous. The V gene's germline CDR1 is MNHNY and CDR2 SVGAGI (reference sequence). V was clipped by 5 bases and J by 0 bases, with 11 bases between them. The CDR3 runs 15 residues. CDR3 nucleotide sequence: TGTGCCAGCAGTCGGACTACAAATAGCAATCAGCCCCAGCATTTT. Its protein product is CASSRTTNSNQPQHF.

This clonotype showed up just a few times. Since a much larger clone is just one base distant, this may be a read error. The chain is built from TRBV12-3 or TRBV12-4 and TRBJ2-1; D is perhaps TRBD2 (6 bases). Trimming took 6 bases from V and 6 from J, leaving 15 bases between them. This CDR3 spans 14 amino acids. CDR3 nucleotides: TGTGCCAGCAGGCCCGGGACTGTCTGCAATGAGCAGTTCTTC. Amino acid sequence: CASRPGTVCNEQFF.

Many counts were recorded for this clonotype. The chain has TRBV6-5 and TRBJ1-2, with a tentative D call TRBD1 (5 bases). The CDR3 sequence is 14 residues long. The germline V gene encodes CDR1 MNHEY and CDR2 SVGAGI. The germline V and J ends were trimmed by 6 bases and 9 bases, with 20 bases remaining between them. The CDR3 reads CASSPHPGRTSYTF. In nucleotides, the CDR3 is TGTGCCAGCAGCCCACACCCGGGACGAACGAGCTACACCTTC.

V gene TRBV20-1 combines with J gene TRBJ2-5, with TRBD2 matching over 12 bases. The ends lost 3 bases at V and 11 bases at J; junction bases unmatched: 13. Per the germline V gene, CDR1 is DFQATT and CDR2 is SNEGSKA (reference sequence). There are 15 residues in the CDR3. CDR3 bases: TGCAGTGCTAGTAGCCTAGCGGGGGGGCCTGGTGAGCAGTACTTC. Translated: CSASSLAGGPGEQYF.

In this sample, this clonotype turned up many times. V is TRBV9 and J is TRBJ2-3; 13 bases are a match to TRBD2. Germline assignment: CDR1 SGDLS and CDR2 YYNGEE. The CDR3 is 16 amino acids. The V gene end was trimmed by 3 bases and the J gene end by 5 bases; junction bases not matched to a gene: 6. In nucleotides, the CDR3 is TGTGCCAGCAGCGCGGGGACTAGCGGGGTTAGAGATACGCAGTATTTT. It codes for CASSAGTSGVRDTQYF.

This clonotype was found many times. The rearrangement links TRBV20-1 to TRBJ1-2; D is unclear. Germline loops: CDR1 DFQATT, CDR2 SNEGSKA (reference sequence). This CDR3 is built from 14 residues. The V end was cut by 4 bases, the J end by 5 bases, with 17 bases between. CDR3 DNA sequence: TGCAGTGCTACCCCTGCGGTGGATCGTTATGGCTACACCTTC. This sequence encodes CSATPAVDRYGYTF.

This clonotype was detected only a few times. The chain's CDR3 is CASSPGAGGTTEAFF. CDR3 coding DNA: TGTGCCAGCAGCCCCGGGGCGGGGGGCACCACTGAAGCTTTCTTT. The chain links TRBV5-6 to TRBJ1-1; a possible D gene is TRBD1 (6 bases). The V gene's germline CDR1 is SGHDT and CDR2 YYEEEE. V lost 4 bases, J lost 4 bases, and 17 bases lay in between. The CDR3 covers 15 residues.